Sequencing of this T cell receptor (beta chain) was carried out in a study of T cell responses to AZD1222 COVID-19 vaccine. Across the study: Recipients boosted at about 4 weeks or about 12 weeks are pooled.

This clone has more than one count but fewer than ten. Clones were sequenced by immunoSEQ multiplex PCR, and TCRdb holds only the in-frame ones, with some missing. The profile shows some 96,000 clones, over 90% of them singletons. This CDR3 is 13 amino acids long. V dropped 1 base and J dropped 2 bases, with 6 bases sitting between them. The germline V gene encodes CDR1 SGHRS and CDR2 YFSETQ. The TCR comes from an adult in good health. The V gene is TRBV5-1, the J gene TRBJ2-5; D is unresolved. Sequencing was performed on peripheral blood, taken on day 0 of AZD1222 vaccination. CDR3 sequence: CASSLWLQETQYF. CDR3 nucleotide sequence: TGCGCCAGCAGCTTGTGGTTACAAGAGACCCAGTACTTC.